Given below is one TCR beta chain in context. This clone came up once. Its antigen is still unknown. Base qualities are not at hand, and no much larger clone is one base apart. The CDR3 regions of human TCRbeta chains were analyzed by immunosequencing. On the study's bioinformatics: TCRs in the repertoires were matched against a reference library of SARS-CoV-2-specific TCRs that had been generated with the MIRA antigen-specificity platform. Breadth meant the fraction of unique TCRs that were SARS-CoV-2-associated, whereas depth meant the fraction of total T cells that were SARS-CoV-2-associated. Each spike-specific TCR was assigned to its reactive spike region and to a CD4 or CD8 class using the MIRA data. Log10-transformed breadth and depth values were compared by one-way ANOVA with Sidak's multiple comparisons tests. Drawn from immuneACCESS, this table holds only the in-frame rearrangements with V and J called that TCRdb kept. Clones are partly lost; checked studies trace under half to an unresolved V gene and leave the rest unexplained. For V, J and clone size, that table is used; D and trimming come from the DNA. In this sample the table shows about 140,000 clones, approximately 91% of which occur a single time. The ten largest clones add up to about 4.5% of the sample.

Sample time point, as interpreted from the label and publication: baseline before first vaccination. Vaccinee samples came from UK trials COV001 and COV002, including a single-blind randomized controlled phase 2/3 trial of AZD1222 (ChAdOx1 nCoV-19) in healthy adults. Trial participant PBMC samples were collected at day 0 and day 28 after the second dose for TCRbeta chain sequencing. V and J are trimmed by 2 bases and 7 bases, and the gene matches miss 14 bases of the junction. The CDR3, cysteine through phenylalanine, is 17 amino acids long. The retained sequence is limited to the CDR3, 51 bases, with the frame set at the first base. CDR1 MNHEY and CDR2 SMNVEV were looked up in the germline V gene (reference sequence). This sample stems from a study of T cell responses to AZD1222 COVID-19 vaccine (dated by TCRdb to about 2021). For the study in its entirety: AZD1222 recipients with second doses at about 4 weeks or about 12 weeks were pooled, because spike-specific TCR depth and breadth did not differ between schedules. Trial participants were enrolled into age subgroups of 18-55, 56-69 and 70-plus years, which contained about 150, 27 and 61 TCR-sequenced participants, respectively. A total of 230 to 250 trial participants underwent TCR sequencing, of whom roughly 210 had received two doses of AZD1222 and 26 had received two doses of the MenACWY control vaccine. The research as a whole found: Spike-specific TCR breadth and depth rose significantly after two AZD1222 doses compared with day 0 and with MenACWY recipients. The 56-69-year group was small, and its depth increase did not reach significance, likely because of low power. Because no day 14 peak-response samples were available, the repertoires could be characterized only after the peak T cell response. Participants were mostly white British and included more females than males, and it was suggested by the authors that clonal diversity may have been underestimated. Epitopes outside the regions mutated in the B.1.351 and B.1.1.7 variants were reportedly recognized by nearly half of the unique spike-specific TCRs. Only 5 to 7 AZD1222 recipients were SARS-CoV-2 seropositive at baseline, limiting conclusions about previously exposed vaccinees. Vaccine-associated CD4 TCRs spanned the whole spike protein, with dominant responses in regions 160-218 and 743-854.

Recombination connected TRBV27 to TRBJ1-2; TRBD1 agrees with 9 junctional bases. The receptor was derived from an adult in good health. Sequenced material: peripheral blood, taken on day 0 of AZD1222 vaccination. The CDR3 protein sequence reads: CASSLESAGDRAGGYTF. Here is the DNA: TGTGCCAGCAGTTTAGAGTCCGCCGGGGACAGGGCGGGTGGCTACACCTTC.